This T cell receptor (beta chain) was obtained from a study of CD8 T cells in Susac syndrome. RNA in amounts of about 0.5 to 1 ug was reverse transcribed with random hexamers. TCRdb independently ran MiXCR on the immunoSEQ multiplex PCR reads; one entry per CDR3 protein. The table includes 45,000 or so distinct CDR3 sequences, 93% detected once. The CDR3 spans 14 residues. V gave up 5 bases and J gave up 3 bases; unmatched junction bases: 7. CDR1 SQVTM and CDR2 ANQGSEA come from the germline V gene. The chain joins TRBV29-1 to TRBJ2-3, with 8 bases that match TRBD1. The TCR originated in a human donor in good health. Sequencing was carried out using CD8+ T cells from PBMCs. CDR3 residues: CSVLQGGVTDTQYF. Written as DNA, the CDR3 is TGCAGCGTTCTACAGGGGGGAGTGACAGATACGCAGTATTTT.